What follows describes a single T cell receptor beta chain. The assay was immunoSEQ multiplex PCR, and TCRdb's table has in-frame clones only and misses some. The sample holds tens of thousands of clones, under 85% seen once. The source of the sample is a study of OX40 agonist ivuxolimab in advanced cancers. Germline CDR1 reads MNHNS; CDR2 reads SASEGT. With 2 bases clipped from V and 2 bases from J, the junction kept 8 bases outside the gene matches. The CDR3 is made up of 16 amino acids. The clonotype was recovered from an adult with an advanced solid tumor such as melanoma, head and neck, liver or kidney cancer. The material sequenced was CD4+ or CD8+ T cells sorted from blood, taken in a trial of the OX40 agonist ivuxolimab. This chain links TRBV6-1 with TRBJ1-1; 7 positions agree with TRBD1. The CDR3 nucleotides are TGTGCCAGCAGTGAACAGGGGGAACCGGCAAACACTGAAGCTTTCTTT. Translated, it gives CASSEQGEPANTEAFF.